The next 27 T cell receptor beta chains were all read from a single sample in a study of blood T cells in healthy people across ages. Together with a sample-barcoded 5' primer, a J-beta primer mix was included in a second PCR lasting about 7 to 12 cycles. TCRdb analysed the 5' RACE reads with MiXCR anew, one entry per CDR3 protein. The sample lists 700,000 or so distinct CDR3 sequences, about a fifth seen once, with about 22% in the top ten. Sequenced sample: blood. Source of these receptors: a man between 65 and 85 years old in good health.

The CDR3 loop reads CASSRDASYGYTF. The CDR3 coding sequence is TGTGCCAGCTCACGGGACGCTAGCTATGGCTACACCTTC. This chain uses TRBV18 with TRBJ1-2, with D perhaps TRBD1 (5 bases). The germline V gene has CDR1 KGHSH and CDR2 LQKENI. Trimming removed 4 bases at V and 4 bases at J, with 10 bases between. The CDR3 is made up of 13 amino acids. Full variable domain (rest looked up from reference TRBV18 and TRBJ1-2): NAGVMQNPRHLVRRRGQEARLRCSPMKGHSHVYWYRQLPEEGLKFMVYLQKENIIDESGMPKERFSAEFPKEGPSILRIQQVVRGDSAAYFCASSRDASYGYTFGSGTRLTVV.

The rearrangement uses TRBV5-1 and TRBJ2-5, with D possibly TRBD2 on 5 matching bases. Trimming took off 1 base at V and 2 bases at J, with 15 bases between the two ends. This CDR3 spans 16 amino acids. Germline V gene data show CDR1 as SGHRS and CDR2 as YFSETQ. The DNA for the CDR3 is TGCGCCAGCAGCTTGATTTTTGGCGGGCTTCAAGAGACCCAGTACTTC. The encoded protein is CASSLIFGGLQETQYF.

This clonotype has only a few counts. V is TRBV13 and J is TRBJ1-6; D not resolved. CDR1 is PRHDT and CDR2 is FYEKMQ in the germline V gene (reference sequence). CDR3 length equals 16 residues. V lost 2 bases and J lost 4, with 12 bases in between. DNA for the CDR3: TGTGCCAGCAGCTTAAGTAGGACTAGATATAATTCACCCCTCCACTTT. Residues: CASSLSRTRYNSPLHF. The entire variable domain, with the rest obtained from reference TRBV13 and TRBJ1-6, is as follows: AAGVIQSPRHLIKEKRETATLKCYPIPRHDTVYWYQQGPGQDPQFLISFYEKMQSDKGSIPDRFSAQQFSDYHSELNMSSLELGDSALYFCASSLSRTRYNSPLHFGNGTRLTVT.

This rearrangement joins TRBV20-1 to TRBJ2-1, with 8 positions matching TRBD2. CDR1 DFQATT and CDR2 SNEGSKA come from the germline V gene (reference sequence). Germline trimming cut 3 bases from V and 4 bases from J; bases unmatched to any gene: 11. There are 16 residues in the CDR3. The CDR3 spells CSASPPERGYYNEQFF. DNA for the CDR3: TGCAGTGCTAGCCCCCCGGAGCGGGGGTATTACAATGAGCAGTTCTTC.

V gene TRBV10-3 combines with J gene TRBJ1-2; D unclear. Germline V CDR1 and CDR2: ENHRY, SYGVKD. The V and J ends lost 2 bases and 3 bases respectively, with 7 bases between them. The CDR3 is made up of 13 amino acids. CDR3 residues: CAISETRDYGYTF. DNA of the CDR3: TGTGCCATCAGTGAGACCCGGGACTATGGCTACACCTTC.

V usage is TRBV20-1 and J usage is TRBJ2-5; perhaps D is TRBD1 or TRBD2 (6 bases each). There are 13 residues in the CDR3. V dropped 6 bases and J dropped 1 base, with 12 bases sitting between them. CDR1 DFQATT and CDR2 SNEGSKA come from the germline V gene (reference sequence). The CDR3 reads CSAPGDSQETQYF. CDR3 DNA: TGCAGTGCCCCAGGGGACTCCCAAGAGACCCAGTACTTC.

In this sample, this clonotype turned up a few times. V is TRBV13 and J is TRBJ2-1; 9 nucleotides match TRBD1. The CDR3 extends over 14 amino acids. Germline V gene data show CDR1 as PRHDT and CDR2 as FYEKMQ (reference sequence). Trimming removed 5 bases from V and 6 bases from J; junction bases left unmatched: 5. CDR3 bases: TGTGCCAGCAGCCCAAACAGGGGGCTCAATGAGCAGTTCTTC. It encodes CASSPNRGLNEQFF. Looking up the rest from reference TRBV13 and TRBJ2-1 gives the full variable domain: AAGVIQSPRHLIKEKRETATLKCYPIPRHDTVYWYQQGPGQDPQFLISFYEKMQSDKGSIPDRFSAQQFSDYHSELNMSSLELGDSALYFCASSPNRGLNEQFFGPGTRLTVL.

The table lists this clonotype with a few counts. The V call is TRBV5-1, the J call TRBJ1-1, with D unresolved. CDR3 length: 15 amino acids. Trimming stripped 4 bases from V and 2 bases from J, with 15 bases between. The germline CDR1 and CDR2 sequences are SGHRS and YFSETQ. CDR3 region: CASSPPSKGNTEAFF. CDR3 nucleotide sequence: TGCGCCAGCAGCCCACCGTCAAAGGGTAACACTGAAGCTTTCTTT.

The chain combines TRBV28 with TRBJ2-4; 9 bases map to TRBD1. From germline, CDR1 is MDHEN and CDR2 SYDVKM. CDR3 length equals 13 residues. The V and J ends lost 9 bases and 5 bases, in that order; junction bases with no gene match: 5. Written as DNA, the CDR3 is TGTGCCAGTTCGGGACAGGGAGAAAACATTCAGTACTTC. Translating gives CASSGQGENIQYF.

The CDR3 nucleotides read TGTGCCAGCAGCTTAGTCGGGACAGGGTGGGGCAATGAGCAGTTCTTC. Translating it yields CASSLVGTGWGNEQFF. This rearrangement joins TRBV7-3 to TRBJ2-1; 9 nucleotides match TRBD1. Germline CDR1 is SGHTA and CDR2 is FQGTGA. V lost 2 bases, J lost 6 bases, and 8 bases stayed unmatched. This CDR3 comprises 16 residues.

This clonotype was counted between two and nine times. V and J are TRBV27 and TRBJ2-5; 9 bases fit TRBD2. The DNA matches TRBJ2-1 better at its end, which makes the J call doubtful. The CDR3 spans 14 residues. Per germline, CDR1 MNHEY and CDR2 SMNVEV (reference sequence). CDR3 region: CASSFLAGYNEQFF. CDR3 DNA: TGTGCCAGCAGTTTCCTAGCGGGATACAATGAGCAGTTCTTC.

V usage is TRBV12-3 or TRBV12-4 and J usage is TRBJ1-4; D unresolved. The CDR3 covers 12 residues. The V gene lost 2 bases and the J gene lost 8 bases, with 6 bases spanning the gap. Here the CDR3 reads CASSLRNEKLFF. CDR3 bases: TGTGCCAGCAGTTTAAGAAACGAAAAACTGTTTTTT.

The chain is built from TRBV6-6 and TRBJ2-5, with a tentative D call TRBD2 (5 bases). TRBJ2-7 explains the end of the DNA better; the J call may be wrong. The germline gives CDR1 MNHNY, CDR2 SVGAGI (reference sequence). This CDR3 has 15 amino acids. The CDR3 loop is CASSNRIPSFNEQYF. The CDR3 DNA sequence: TGTGCCAGCAGTAATCGGATCCCTAGCTTCAACGAGCAGTACTTC.

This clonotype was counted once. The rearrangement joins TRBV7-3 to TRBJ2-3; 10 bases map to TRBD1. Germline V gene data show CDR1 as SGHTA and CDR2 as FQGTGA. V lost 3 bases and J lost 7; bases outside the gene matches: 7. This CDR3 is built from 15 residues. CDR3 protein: CASSLRGTGAYTQYF. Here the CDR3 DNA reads TGTGCCAGCAGCTTGAGGGGGACAGGGGCTTATACGCAGTATTTT.

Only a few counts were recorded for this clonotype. The CDR3: CASRPSGIRYEQYV. CDR3 sequence (DNA): TGTGCCAGCAGACCCTCCGGGATTCGCTACGAGCAGTACGTC. The chain couples TRBV6-5 to TRBJ2-7; D may be TRBD2 (5 bases). The CDR3 spans 14 residues. Between the trimmed V and J ends, which lost 6 bases and 3 bases, there was a span of 15 bases. CDR1 is MNHEY, CDR2 SVGAGI, per germline.

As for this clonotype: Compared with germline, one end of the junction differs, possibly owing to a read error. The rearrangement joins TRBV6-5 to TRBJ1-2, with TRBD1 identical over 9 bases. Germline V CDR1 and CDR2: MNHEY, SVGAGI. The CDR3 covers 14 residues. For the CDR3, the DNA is TGTGCCAGCAGTACCCCGGGACAGGGATATGGCTGCACCTTC. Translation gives CASSTPGQGYGCTF.

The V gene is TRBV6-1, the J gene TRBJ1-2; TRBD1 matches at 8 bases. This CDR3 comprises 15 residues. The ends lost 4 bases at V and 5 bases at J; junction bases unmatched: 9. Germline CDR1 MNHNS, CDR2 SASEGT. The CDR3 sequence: CASSVGQGGLYGYTF. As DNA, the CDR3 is TGTGCCAGCAGTGTAGGACAGGGAGGGTTGTATGGCTACACCTTC.

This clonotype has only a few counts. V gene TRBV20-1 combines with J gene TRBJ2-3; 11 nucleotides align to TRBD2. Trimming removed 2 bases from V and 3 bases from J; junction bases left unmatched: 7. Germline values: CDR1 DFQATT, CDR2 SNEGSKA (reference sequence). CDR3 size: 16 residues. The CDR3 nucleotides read TGCAGTGCTAGAATCAAACTAGCGGGAGATACAGATACGCAGTATTTT. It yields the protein CSARIKLAGDTDTQYF.

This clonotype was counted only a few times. The CDR3 loop reads CASSQARVNTEAFF. CDR3 sequence (DNA): TGTGCCAGCAGCCAAGCCCGCGTGAACACTGAAGCTTTCTTT. The chain employs TRBV3-1 and TRBJ1-1; D ambiguous. The germline V gene encodes CDR1 LGHDT and CDR2 YNNKEL (reference sequence). Trimming left V 1 base short and J 0 bases short, with 6 bases between. This CDR3 is 14 amino acids long.

DNA for the CDR3: TGTGCCAGCAGTTTACAGATACGCACCGGGGAGCTGTTTTTT. Translation gives CASSLQIRTGELFF. The rearrangement joins TRBV12-3 or TRBV12-4 to TRBJ2-2, with D unresolved. V dropped 2 bases and J dropped 4 bases, with 8 bases sitting between them. CDR3 length: 14 residues.

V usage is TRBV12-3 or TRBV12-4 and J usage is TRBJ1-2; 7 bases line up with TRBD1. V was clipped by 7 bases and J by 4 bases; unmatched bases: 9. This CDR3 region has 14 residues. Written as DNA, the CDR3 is TGTGCCAGCATCAATAGGGGGCCGGCCTATGGCTACACCTTC. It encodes CASINRGPAYGYTF.

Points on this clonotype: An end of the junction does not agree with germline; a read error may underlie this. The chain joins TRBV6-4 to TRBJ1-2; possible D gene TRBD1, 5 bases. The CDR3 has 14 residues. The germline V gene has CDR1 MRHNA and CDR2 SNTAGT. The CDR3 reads CAGSDSPGSGGYTF. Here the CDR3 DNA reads TGTGCCGGCAGTGACTCTCCAGGGAGTGGTGGCTACACCTTC.

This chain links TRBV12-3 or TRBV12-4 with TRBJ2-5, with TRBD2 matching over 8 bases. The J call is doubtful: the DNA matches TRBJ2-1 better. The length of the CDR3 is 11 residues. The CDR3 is CASRYSGVQFF. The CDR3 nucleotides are TGTGCCAGCAGATATAGCGGGGTGCAGTTCTTC.

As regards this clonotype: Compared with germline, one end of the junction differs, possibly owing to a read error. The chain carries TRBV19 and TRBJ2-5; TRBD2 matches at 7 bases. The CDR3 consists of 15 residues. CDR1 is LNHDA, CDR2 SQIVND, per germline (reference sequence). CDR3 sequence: CASRVRAGAYNEQLF. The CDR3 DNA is TGTGCCAGTAGGGTGCGGGCGGGAGCCTACAATGAGCAGCTCTTC.

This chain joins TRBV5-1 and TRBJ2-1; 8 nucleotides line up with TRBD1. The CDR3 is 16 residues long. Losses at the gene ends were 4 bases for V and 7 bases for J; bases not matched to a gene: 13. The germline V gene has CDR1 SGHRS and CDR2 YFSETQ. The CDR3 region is CASSLMTGAAANEQFF. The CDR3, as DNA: TGCGCCAGCAGCCTTATGACAGGGGCAGCGGCAAATGAGCAGTTCTTC. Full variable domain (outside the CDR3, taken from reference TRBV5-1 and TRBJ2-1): KAGVTQTPRYLIKTRGQQVTLSCSPISGHRSVSWYQQTPGQGLQFLFEYFSETQRNKGNFPGRFSGRQFSNSRSEMNVSTLELGDSALYLCASSLMTGAAANEQFFGPGTRLTVL.

CDR3 residues: CASSQGQSNTEAFF. CDR3 DNA: TGTGCCAGCAGCCAAGGACAATCGAACACTGAAGCTTTCTTT. This chain uses TRBV4-2 with TRBJ1-1; D remains ambiguous. The length of the CDR3 is 14 residues. V was clipped by 1 base and J by 1 base, with 7 bases between them. Germline V gene data show CDR1 as LGHNA and CDR2 as YNFKEQ.

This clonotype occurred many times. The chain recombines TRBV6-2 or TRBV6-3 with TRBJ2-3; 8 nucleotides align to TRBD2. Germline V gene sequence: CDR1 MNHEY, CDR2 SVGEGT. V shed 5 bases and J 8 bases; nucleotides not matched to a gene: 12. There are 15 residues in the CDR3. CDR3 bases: TGTGCCAGCAGTACTAGCGGAGGGGCACAGGGTACGCAGTATTTT. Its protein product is CASSTSGGAQGTQYF.